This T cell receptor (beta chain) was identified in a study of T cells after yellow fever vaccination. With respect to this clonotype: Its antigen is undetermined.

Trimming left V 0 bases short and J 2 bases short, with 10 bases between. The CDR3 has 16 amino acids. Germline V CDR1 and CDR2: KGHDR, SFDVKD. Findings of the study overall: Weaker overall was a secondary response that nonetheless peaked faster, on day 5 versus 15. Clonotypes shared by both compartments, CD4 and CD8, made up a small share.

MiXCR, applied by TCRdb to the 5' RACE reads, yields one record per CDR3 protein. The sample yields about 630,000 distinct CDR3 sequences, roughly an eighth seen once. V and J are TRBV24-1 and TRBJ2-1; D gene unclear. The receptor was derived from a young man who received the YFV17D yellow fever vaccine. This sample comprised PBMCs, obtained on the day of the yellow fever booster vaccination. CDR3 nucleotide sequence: TGTGCCACCAGTGATTTGCTCGGGCCCACCTACAATGAGCAGTTCTTC. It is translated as CATSDLLGPTYNEQFF.